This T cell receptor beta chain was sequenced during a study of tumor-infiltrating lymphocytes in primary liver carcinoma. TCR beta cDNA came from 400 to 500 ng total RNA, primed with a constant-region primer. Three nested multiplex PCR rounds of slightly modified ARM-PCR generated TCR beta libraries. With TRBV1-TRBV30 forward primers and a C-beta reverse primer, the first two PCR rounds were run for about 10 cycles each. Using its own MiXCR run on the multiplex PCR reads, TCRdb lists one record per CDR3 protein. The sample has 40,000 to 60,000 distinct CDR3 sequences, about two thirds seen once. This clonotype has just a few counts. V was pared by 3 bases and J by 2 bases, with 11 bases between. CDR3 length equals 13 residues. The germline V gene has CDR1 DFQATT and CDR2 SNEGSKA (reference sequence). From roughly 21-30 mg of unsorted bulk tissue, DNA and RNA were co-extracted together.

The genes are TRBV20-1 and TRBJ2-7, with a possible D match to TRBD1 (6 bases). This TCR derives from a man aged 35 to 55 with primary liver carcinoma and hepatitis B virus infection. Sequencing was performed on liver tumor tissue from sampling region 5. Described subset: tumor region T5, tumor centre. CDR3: CSARGTRTYEQYF. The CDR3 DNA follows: TGCAGTGCTAGGGGGACACGGACCTACGAGCAGTACTTC.